Described below is a single TCR beta chain sequence and its context. The record originates from a study of blood T cell repertoires in COVID-19. This CDR3 contains 13 residues. Trimming removed 3 bases from V and 6 bases from J, with 11 bases in between. Germline values: CDR1 LNHDA, CDR2 SQIVND (reference sequence). Profiling relied on immunoSEQ multiplex PCR, and the TCRdb table lists in-frame clones only, not all of them. The sample holds 23,000 or so clones, around 75% seen once. The sequence was collected from a woman of 80 years or more with acute or convalescent COVID-19. The source material was peripheral blood. J is TRBJ1-2 and V is TRBV19, with unresolved D. CDR3 nucleotide sequence: TGTGCCAGTAGTATTCGAGAGTATGATGGCTACACCTTC. Its protein product is CASSIREYDGYTF.